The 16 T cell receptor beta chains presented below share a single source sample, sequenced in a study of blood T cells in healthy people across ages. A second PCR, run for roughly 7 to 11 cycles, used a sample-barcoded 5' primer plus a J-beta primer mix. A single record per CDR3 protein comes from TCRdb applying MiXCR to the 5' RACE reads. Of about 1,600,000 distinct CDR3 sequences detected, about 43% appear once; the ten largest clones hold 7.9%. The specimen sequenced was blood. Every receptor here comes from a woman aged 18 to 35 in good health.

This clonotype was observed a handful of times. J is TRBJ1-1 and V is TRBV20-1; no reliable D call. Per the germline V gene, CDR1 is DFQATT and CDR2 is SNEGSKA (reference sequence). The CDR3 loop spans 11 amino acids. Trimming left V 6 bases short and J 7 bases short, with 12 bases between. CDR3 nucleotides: TGCAGTGCCATTCGAGAGTATGAAGCTTTCTTT. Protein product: CSAIREYEAFF.

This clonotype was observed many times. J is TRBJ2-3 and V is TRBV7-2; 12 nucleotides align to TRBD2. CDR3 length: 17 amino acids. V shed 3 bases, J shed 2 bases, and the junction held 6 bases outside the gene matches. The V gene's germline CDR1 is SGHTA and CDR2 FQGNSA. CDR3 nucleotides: TGTGCCAGCAGCTTTTGGACTAGCGGGGTCCACACAGATACGCAGTATTTT. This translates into CASSFWTSGVHTDTQYF.

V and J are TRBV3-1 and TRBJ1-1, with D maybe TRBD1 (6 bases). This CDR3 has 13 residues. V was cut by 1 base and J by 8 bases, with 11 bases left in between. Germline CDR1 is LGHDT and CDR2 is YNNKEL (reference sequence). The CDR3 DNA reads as TGTGCCAGCAGCCAAGTTCAGGGGACGGAAGCTTTCTTT. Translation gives CASSQVQGTEAFF.

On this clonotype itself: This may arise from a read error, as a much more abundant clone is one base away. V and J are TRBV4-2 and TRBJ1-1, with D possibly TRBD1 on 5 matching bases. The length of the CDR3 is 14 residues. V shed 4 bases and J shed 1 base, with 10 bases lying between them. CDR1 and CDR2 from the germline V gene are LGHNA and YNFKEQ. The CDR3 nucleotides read TGTGCCAGCAGCCCCGGGGCGCCGAACACTGAAGCTTTCTTT. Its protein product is CASSPGAPNTEAFF.

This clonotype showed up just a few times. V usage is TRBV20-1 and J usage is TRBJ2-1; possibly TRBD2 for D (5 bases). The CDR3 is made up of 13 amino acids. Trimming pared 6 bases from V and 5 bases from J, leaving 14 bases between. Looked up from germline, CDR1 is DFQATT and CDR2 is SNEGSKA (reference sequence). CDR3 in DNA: TGCAGTGCGTGGAGGATTGGGAACAATGAGCAGTTCTTC. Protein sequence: CSAWRIGNNEQFF.

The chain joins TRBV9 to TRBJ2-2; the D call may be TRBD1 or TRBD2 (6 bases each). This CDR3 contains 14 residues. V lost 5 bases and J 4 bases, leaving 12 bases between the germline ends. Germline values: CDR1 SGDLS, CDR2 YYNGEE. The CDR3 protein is CASSLSGATGELFF. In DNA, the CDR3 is TGTGCCAGCAGTCTGTCGGGGGCCACCGGGGAGCTGTTTTTT.

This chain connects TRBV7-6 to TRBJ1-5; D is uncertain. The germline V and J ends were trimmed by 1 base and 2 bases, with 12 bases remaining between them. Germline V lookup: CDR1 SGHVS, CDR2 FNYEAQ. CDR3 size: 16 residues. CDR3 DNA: TGTGCCAGCAGCTTAGGCGGGGATCGGGGCAATCAGCCCCAGCATTTT. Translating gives CASSLGGDRGNQPQHF.

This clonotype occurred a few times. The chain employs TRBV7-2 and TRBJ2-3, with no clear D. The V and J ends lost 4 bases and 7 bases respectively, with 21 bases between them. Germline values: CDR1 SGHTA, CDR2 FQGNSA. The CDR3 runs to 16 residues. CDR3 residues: CASSSATVALSHTQYF. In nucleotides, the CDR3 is TGTGCCAGCAGCTCCGCCACGGTCGCCCTTTCTCATACGCAGTATTTT.

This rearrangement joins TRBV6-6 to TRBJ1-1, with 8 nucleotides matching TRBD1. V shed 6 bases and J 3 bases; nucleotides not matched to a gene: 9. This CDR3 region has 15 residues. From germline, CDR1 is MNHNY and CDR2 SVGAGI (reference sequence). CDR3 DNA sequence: TGTGCCAGCAGCCCGGAGACAGGGGTCGACACTGAAGCTTTCTTT. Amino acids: CASSPETGVDTEAFF.

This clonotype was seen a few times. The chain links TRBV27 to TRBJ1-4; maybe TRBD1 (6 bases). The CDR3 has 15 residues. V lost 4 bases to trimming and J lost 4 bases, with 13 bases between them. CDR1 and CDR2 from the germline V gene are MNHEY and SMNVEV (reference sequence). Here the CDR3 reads CASSSTTGLNEKLFF. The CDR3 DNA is TGTGCCAGCAGTTCGACGACAGGCCTTAATGAAAAACTGTTTTTT.

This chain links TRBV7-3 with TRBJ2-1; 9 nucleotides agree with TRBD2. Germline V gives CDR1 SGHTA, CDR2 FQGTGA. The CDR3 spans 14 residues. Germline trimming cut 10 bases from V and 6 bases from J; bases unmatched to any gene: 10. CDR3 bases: TGTGCCAACAGTTATAGCGGGGGCCGCAATGAGCAGTTCTTC. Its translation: CANSYSGGRNEQFF.

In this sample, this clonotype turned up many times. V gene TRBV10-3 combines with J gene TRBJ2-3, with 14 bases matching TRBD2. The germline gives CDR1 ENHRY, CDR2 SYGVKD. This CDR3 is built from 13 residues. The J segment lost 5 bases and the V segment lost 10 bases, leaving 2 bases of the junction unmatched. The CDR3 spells CATGTSGGDTQYF. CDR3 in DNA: TGTGCCACCGGGACTAGCGGGGGAGATACGCAGTATTTT.

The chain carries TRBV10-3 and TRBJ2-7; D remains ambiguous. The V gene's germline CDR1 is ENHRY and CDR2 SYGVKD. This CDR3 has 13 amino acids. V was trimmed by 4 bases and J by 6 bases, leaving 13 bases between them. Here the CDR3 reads CAISGDGLSEQYF. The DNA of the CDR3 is TGTGCCATCAGTGGCGACGGGCTCTCCGAGCAGTACTTC.

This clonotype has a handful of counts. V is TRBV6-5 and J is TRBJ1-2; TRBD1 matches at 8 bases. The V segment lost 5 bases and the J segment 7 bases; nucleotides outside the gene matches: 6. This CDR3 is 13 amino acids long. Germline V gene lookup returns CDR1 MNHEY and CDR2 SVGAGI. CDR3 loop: CASSRTGLRGYTF. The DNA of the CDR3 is TGTGCCAGCAGTCGGACAGGGCTTCGTGGCTACACCTTC.

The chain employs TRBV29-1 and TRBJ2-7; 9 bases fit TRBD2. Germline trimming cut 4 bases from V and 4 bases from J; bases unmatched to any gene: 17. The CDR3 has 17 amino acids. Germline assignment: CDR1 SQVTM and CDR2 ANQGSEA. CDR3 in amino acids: CSVAPRLYSGRGYEQYF. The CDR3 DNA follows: TGCAGCGTTGCCCCCCGCCTTTATAGCGGGAGAGGTTACGAGCAGTACTTC.

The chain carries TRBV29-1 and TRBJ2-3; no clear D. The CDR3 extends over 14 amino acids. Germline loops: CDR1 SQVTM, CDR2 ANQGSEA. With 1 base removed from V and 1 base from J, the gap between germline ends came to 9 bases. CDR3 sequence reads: CSVEGITGTDTQYF. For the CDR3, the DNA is TGCAGCGTTGAAGGCATAACGGGCACAGATACGCAGTATTTT.